The 32 T cell receptor beta chains listed next were all sequenced from one sample in a study of blood T cell repertoires in COVID-19. Assay: immunoSEQ multiplex PCR; the TCRdb copy retains only in-frame clones and omits some. There are about 170,000 clones in the sample; about nine tenths occur only once, and more than 3% lies in the top ten. Sequences were obtained from peripheral blood. The receptors here all came from a man aged 70 or older with acute or convalescent COVID-19.

The chain couples TRBV29-1 to TRBJ1-1; 8 bases match TRBD1. Germline-derived CDR1 and CDR2 are SQVTM and ANQGSEA. This CDR3 contains 10 residues. With V trimmed by 5 bases and J by 11 bases, 4 bases remained unmatched. CDR3 DNA: TGCAGCGTTTCAGGGGGCCGGGCTTTCTTT. This translates into CSVSGGRAFF.

J is TRBJ1-2 and V is TRBV7-9; maybe TRBD1 (6 bases). Trimming cost V 5 bases and J 6 bases, with 13 bases left between them. From germline, CDR1 is SEHNR and CDR2 FQNEAQ (reference sequence). The CDR3 totals 13 residues. In DNA form, the CDR3 reads TGTGCCAGCAGCCAGACAGGTGCTCATGGCTACACCTTC. This gives the protein CASSQTGAHGYTF.

The chain employs TRBV19 and TRBJ2-2; D might be TRBD1 (6 bases). Trimming pared 0 bases from V and 4 bases from J, leaving 9 bases between. Per germline, CDR1 LNHDA and CDR2 SQIVND (reference sequence). This CDR3 comprises 15 residues. CDR3: CASSIEKGGTGELFF. CDR3 coding DNA: TGTGCCAGTAGTATAGAGAAAGGGGGCACCGGGGAGCTGTTTTTT. Full variable domain (rest looked up from reference TRBV19 and TRBJ2-2): DGGITQSPKYLFRKEGQNVTLSCEQNLNHDAMYWYRQDPGQGLRLIYYSQIVNDFQKGDIAEGYSVSREKKESFPLTVTSAQKNPTAFYLCASSIEKGGTGELFFGEGSRLTVL.

V usage is TRBV3-1 (or the pseudogene TRBV3-2) and J usage is TRBJ1-1; 8 bases agree with TRBD1. The CDR3 runs 14 residues. V was clipped by 6 bases and J by 5 bases; unmatched bases: 8. Germline V gives CDR1 LGHDT, CDR2 YNNKEL (reference sequence). The CDR3 region is CASRQQGVGTEAFF. CDR3 nucleotides: TGTGCCAGCAGACAACAGGGGGTGGGGACTGAAGCTTTCTTT.

The CDR3 region is CASSEGYRVYEQYF. CDR3 nucleotides: TGTGCCAGCAGTGAAGGCTACAGGGTATACGAGCAGTACTTC. The V gene is TRBV6-1, the J gene TRBJ2-7, with D tentatively TRBD1 (6 bases). Germline loops: CDR1 MNHNS, CDR2 SASEGT. The V gene lost 1 base and the J gene lost 4 bases, with 11 bases spanning the gap. The CDR3 has 14 residues.

The chain uses TRBV24-1 and TRBJ1-1, with D perhaps TRBD1 (5 bases). V dropped 5 bases and J dropped 1 base, with 13 bases sitting between them. The CDR3 totals 15 residues. In germline, CDR1 is KGHDR, CDR2 SFDVKD. The DNA for the CDR3 is TGTGCCACCAGTGGGGGCGGGACCCAGAACACTGAAGCTTTCTTT. Encoded protein: CATSGGGTQNTEAFF.

V and J are TRBV5-1 and TRBJ2-1; D gene uncertain. Germline CDR1 SGHRS, CDR2 YFSETQ. The CDR3 is 12 residues long. Trimming took off 1 base at V and 6 bases at J, with 5 bases between the two ends. CDR3 loop: CASSLYSNEQFF. The CDR3 DNA reads TGCGCCAGCAGCTTGTACAGCAATGAGCAGTTCTTC. Looking up the rest from reference TRBV5-1 and TRBJ2-1 gives the full variable domain: KAGVTQTPRYLIKTRGQQVTLSCSPISGHRSVSWYQQTPGQGLQFLFEYFSETQRNKGNFPGRFSGRQFSNSRSEMNVSTLELGDSALYLCASSLYSNEQFFGPGTRLTVL.

The V call is TRBV7-3, the J call TRBJ2-2, with a possible D match to TRBD1 (6 bases). Per germline, CDR1 SGHTA and CDR2 FQGTGA. The CDR3 is 15 amino acids. Trimming removed 3 bases at V and 1 base at J, with 9 bases between. The CDR3 spells CASSFGGLNTGELFF. The DNA for the CDR3 is TGTGCCAGCAGCTTTGGGGGCTTGAACACCGGGGAGCTGTTTTTT.

The V and J genes are TRBV23-1 and TRBJ2-3, with 9 positions matching TRBD1. TRBV23-1 has ORF status, its function being uncertain. This CDR3 is 13 amino acids long. The trim removed 1 base at V and 13 bases at J, leaving 6 bases unmatched. The CDR3 nucleotides are TGCGCCAGCAGTCAATTGAAGGGACAGGGCAAGTATTTT. Its protein is CASSQLKGQGKYF.

V usage is TRBV5-1 and J usage is TRBJ1-3; no definite D call. The CDR3 runs to 15 residues. V lost 0 bases and J lost 0, with 7 bases in between. Germline CDR1 is SGHRS and CDR2 is YFSETQ. The CDR3 DNA follows: TGCGCCAGCAGCTTGGGTGCGGTCTCTGGAAACACCATATATTTT. This translates into CASSLGAVSGNTIYF. Full variable domain (rest looked up from reference TRBV5-1 and TRBJ1-3): KAGVTQTPRYLIKTRGQQVTLSCSPISGHRSVSWYQQTPGQGLQFLFEYFSETQRNKGNFPGRFSGRQFSNSRSEMNVSTLELGDSALYLCASSLGAVSGNTIYFGEGSWLTVV.

The V gene is TRBV11-1, the J gene TRBJ2-3; the D is unclear. From germline, CDR1 is SGHAT and CDR2 FQDESV (reference sequence). The CDR3 sequence is 14 residues long. With 7 bases removed from V and 2 bases from J, the gap between germline ends came to 13 bases. CDR3 in amino acids: CASTLTTLTDTQYF. In nucleotides, the CDR3 is TGTGCCAGCACCCTGACAACACTCACAGATACGCAGTATTTT.

This clone was seen only once. V and J are TRBV7-3 and TRBJ2-5, with TRBD2 matching over 12 bases. The CDR3 runs to 15 residues. Losses at the gene ends were 5 bases for V and 5 bases for J; bases not matched to a gene: 6. Germline V CDR1 and CDR2: SGHTA, FQGTGA. CDR3 loop: CASSHRTSGEETQYF. For the CDR3, the DNA is TGTGCCAGCAGCCACCGGACTAGCGGGGAGGAGACCCAGTACTTC. The full variable domain, in which reference TRBV7-3 and TRBJ2-5 provide the parts outside the CDR3, is GAGVSQTPSNKVTEKGKYVELRCDPISGHTALYWYRQSLGQGPEFLIYFQGTGAADDSGLPNDRFFAVRPEGSVSTLKIQRTERGDSAVYLCASSHRTSGEETQYFGPGTRLLVL.

V usage is TRBV19 and J usage is TRBJ2-1, with a tentative D call TRBD2 (6 bases). The V and J ends lost 1 base and 4 bases respectively, with 11 bases between them. Germline V CDR1 and CDR2: LNHDA, SQIVND (reference sequence). This CDR3 comprises 15 residues. The chain's CDR3 is CASSIGGLSYNEQFF. The CDR3 DNA reads as TGTGCCAGTAGTATAGGGGGACTGTCTTACAATGAGCAGTTCTTC. Full variable domain (remainder filled in from reference TRBV19 and TRBJ2-1): DGGITQSPKYLFRKEGQNVTLSCEQNLNHDAMYWYRQDPGQGLRLIYYSQIVNDFQKGDIAEGYSVSREKKESFPLTVTSAQKNPTAFYLCASSIGGLSYNEQFFGPGTRLTVL.

The genes are TRBV5-1 and TRBJ1-6; 7 bases are shared with TRBD1. Trimming took 3 bases from V and 7 from J; bases not matched to a gene: 4. The germline V gene encodes CDR1 SGHRS and CDR2 YFSETQ. CDR3 length equals 14 residues. The CDR3 DNA reads as TGCGCCAGCAGCTCGACAGGGAAGAATTCACCCCTCCACTTT. It translates to CASSSTGKNSPLHF.

V gene TRBV5-1 combines with J gene TRBJ2-2; D not resolved. Between the trimmed V and J ends, which lost 0 bases and 3 bases, there was a span of 12 bases. Per the germline V gene, CDR1 is SGHRS and CDR2 is YFSETQ. CDR3 length: 16 residues. The CDR3: CASSLAGRVDTGELFF. The CDR3 bases are TGCGCCAGCAGCTTGGCGGGTCGCGTAGACACCGGGGAGCTGTTTTTT.

The chain has TRBV4-3 and TRBJ1-3; TRBD1 agrees at 7 bases. J lost 1 base, V lost 4 bases, and 4 bases had no gene match. Germline V CDR1 and CDR2: LGHNA, YSLEER. This CDR3 comprises 15 residues. The CDR3 reads CASSPYRGSGNTIYF. Written as DNA, the CDR3 is TGCGCCAGCAGCCCGTACAGGGGTTCTGGAAACACCATATATTTT.

The chain links TRBV11-2 to TRBJ2-5; D call uncertain. The V and J ends lost 1 base and 7 bases respectively, with 4 bases between them. The CDR3 is made up of 11 amino acids. In germline, CDR1 is SGHAT, CDR2 FQNNGV. As DNA, the CDR3 is TGTGCCAGCAGCTTAGCGGTGACCCAGTACTTC. This gives the protein CASSLAVTQYF.

Concerning this clone itself: This sample includes further DNA sequences coding for the same CDR3. The chain employs TRBV28 and TRBJ1-2, with D hard to call. The CDR3 has 11 amino acids. V was clipped by 3 bases and J by 7 bases, with 6 bases between them. The V gene's germline CDR1 is MDHEN and CDR2 SYDVKM. For the CDR3, the DNA is TGTGCCAGCAGTTTCCCGGGTGGCTACACCTTC. Its translation is CASSFPGGYTF.

The V gene is TRBV29-1, the J gene TRBJ2-1; no clear D. V was trimmed by 3 bases and J by 10 bases, leaving 7 bases between them. The germline CDR1 and CDR2 sequences are SQVTM and ANQGSEA. The CDR3 length is 10 residues. CDR3 nucleotides: TGCAGCGTTGATGGAGAGGAGCAGTTCTTC. As protein: CSVDGEEQFF.

The chain uses TRBV5-4 and TRBJ1-1; D might be TRBD1 (5 bases). V shed 0 bases and J shed 3 bases, with 18 bases lying between them. The CDR3 has 17 residues. Germline CDR1 reads SGHNT; CDR2 reads YYREEE (reference sequence). The CDR3 DNA reads TGTGCCAGCAGCTTGGTAATGGGGGGTGCTCGGGACACTGAAGCTTTCTTT. Translating gives CASSLVMGGARDTEAFF. Based on the CDR3 plus reference TRBV5-4 and TRBJ1-1, the full variable domain is ETGVTQSPTHLIKTRGQQVTLRCSSQSGHNTVSWYQQALGQGPQFIFQYYREEENGRGNFPPRFSGLQFPNYSSELNVNALELDDSALYLCASSLVMGGARDTEAFFGQGTRLTVV.

The chain uses TRBV3-1 (or the pseudogene TRBV3-2) and TRBJ2-3, with 8 bases that match TRBD1. The CDR3 is made up of 16 amino acids. V shed 6 bases and J 4 bases; nucleotides not matched to a gene: 12. Germline V gives CDR1 LGHDT, CDR2 YNNKEL (reference sequence). CDR3: CASSLLTGDWADTQYF. CDR3 sequence (DNA): TGTGCCAGCAGTCTCCTGACAGGGGATTGGGCAGATACGCAGTATTTT.

The chain joins TRBV29-1 to TRBJ1-5; 7 bases agree with TRBD1. The CDR3 contains 12 residues. Germline V gene lookup returns CDR1 SQVTM and CDR2 ANQGSEA. V was clipped by 2 bases and J by 6 bases; unmatched bases: 1. This CDR3 is CSVEQGGQPQHF. The CDR3 DNA is TGCAGCGTTGAACAGGGGGGTCAGCCCCAGCATTTT.

The rearrangement uses TRBV2 and TRBJ1-1, with D tentatively TRBD1 (6 bases). CDR3 length: 12 residues. Trimming took off 5 bases at V and 10 bases at J, with 14 bases between the two ends. Germline loops: CDR1 SNHLY, CDR2 FYNNEI. The CDR3 sequence is CASSPGQRRAFF. CDR3 sequence (DNA): TGTGCCAGCAGTCCGGGACAACGGAGAGCTTTCTTT.

This sequence joins TRBV30 and TRBJ2-6, with a possible D match to TRBD1 (5 bases). The CDR3 length is 14 residues. In germline, CDR1 is GTSNPN, CDR2 SVGIG (reference sequence). Trimming took 3 bases from V and 2 from J, leaving 8 bases between them. This chain's CDR3 is CAWRPRAGANVLTF. The CDR3 DNA is TGTGCCTGGAGACCCAGGGCTGGGGCCAACGTCCTGACTTTC.

This chain uses TRBV6-1 with TRBJ1-2; D is possibly TRBD1 (5 bases). The CDR3 extends over 13 amino acids. Germline V gives CDR1 MNHNS, CDR2 SASEGT. V was cut by 8 bases and J by 3 bases, with 13 bases left in between. The CDR3 loop is CASGRGLDYGYTF. CDR3 coding DNA: TGTGCCAGCGGAAGGGGACTGGACTATGGCTACACCTTC.

V and J are TRBV6-2 or TRBV6-3 and TRBJ2-2, with a weak D call TRBD1 (6 bases). Looked up from germline, CDR1 is MNHEY and CDR2 is SVGEGT. Between the trimmed V and J ends, which lost 3 bases and 5 bases, there was a span of 13 bases. The CDR3 has 15 amino acids. The DNA of the CDR3 is TGTGCCAGCAGTTATCAGGGCACAGGGACCGGGGAGCTGTTTTTT. It specifies CASSYQGTGTGELFF.

The rearrangement joins TRBV28 to TRBJ2-2; weak D call: TRBD1 (6 bases). The CDR3 covers 15 residues. V lost 3 bases, J lost 2 bases, and 10 bases lay in between. In germline, CDR1 is MDHEN, CDR2 SYDVKM. The CDR3 DNA sequence: TGTGCCAGCAGTTTCTCGGACAGAAACACCGGGGAGCTGTTTTTT. Encoded protein: CASSFSDRNTGELFF. Together with reference TRBV28 and TRBJ2-2, the CDR3 gives the full variable domain: DVKVTQSSRYLVKRTGEKVFLECVQDMDHENMFWYRQDPGLGLRLIYFSYDVKMKEKGDIPEGYSVSREKKERFSLILESASTNQTSMYLCASSFSDRNTGELFFGEGSRLTVL.

V usage is TRBV18 and J usage is TRBJ1-1; a possible D gene is TRBD1 (6 bases). Trimming removed 8 bases at V and 4 bases at J, with 17 bases between. From germline, CDR1 is KGHSH and CDR2 LQKENI. There are 14 residues in the CDR3. DNA for the CDR3: TGTGCCAGCCGTCAAGAAGGGGGTAGCACTGAAGCTTTCTTT. Translation: CASRQEGGSTEAFF.

This rearrangement joins TRBV5-1 to TRBJ2-3; the match to TRBD2 covers 8 bases. Germline V gene data show CDR1 as SGHRS and CDR2 as YFSETQ. There are 16 residues in the CDR3. Unmatched junction bases numbered 7, after V lost 3 bases and J lost 1 base. CDR3 in amino acids: CASSSGLAEGTDTQYF. CDR3 DNA: TGCGCCAGCAGCTCAGGACTAGCAGAGGGCACAGATACGCAGTATTTT.

J is TRBJ1-5 and V is TRBV28, with D unresolved. V was shortened by 1 base and J by 6 bases, with 4 bases between the two germline ends. The CDR3 has 12 residues. Germline V gene sequence: CDR1 MDHEN, CDR2 SYDVKM. The CDR3 loop reads CASSLYSQPQHF. The CDR3 region has the DNA TGTGCCAGCAGTTTATATAGTCAGCCCCAGCATTTT.

In its sample, this clone was seen once. This chain uses TRBV6-6 with TRBJ1-2, with 7 bases identical to TRBD1. There are 13 residues in the CDR3. Germline V lookup: CDR1 MNHNY, CDR2 SVGAGI (reference sequence). J lost 2 bases, V lost 6 bases, and 3 bases had no gene match. The CDR3 nucleotides are TGTGCCAGCAGCCCGGGACAGAACTATGGCTACACCTTC. Its translation is CASSPGQNYGYTF.

Regarding this clone: One end of the junction varies from germline; a read error may be responsible. J is TRBJ1-1 and V is TRBV23-1; possibly TRBD1 for D (5 bases). TRBV23-1 carries the ORF label, with uncertain function. The CDR3 length is 18 residues. The CDR3 bases are TGCCCCAGCAGTCAACCGTACCGGGGGGGGAGAGGGGTTACTGAAGCTTTCTTT. Protein: CPSSQPYRGGRGVTEAFF.